This T cell receptor beta chain was profiled in a study of cytomegalovirus exposure and HLA in healthy donors. General study results and limits: The productive fraction for most TCR beta V segments was about 87% or about 30% in an earlier analysis.

Primers included in the PCR were 60 Vbeta and 13 Jbeta primers. Produced via immunoSEQ multiplex PCR; TCRdb's table is partial and in-frame only. The profile shows 130,000 or so clones, roughly four fifths of them singletons. In its sample, this clone was seen once. The antigen remains unidentified. Germline V gene sequence: CDR1 MRHNA, CDR2 SNTAGT. The CDR3 spans 15 residues. Trimming took 3 bases from V and 3 from J, leaving 12 bases between them. The sequence derives from a woman in her forties in good health and CMV-seropositive. The sample taken for sequencing was PBMCs. The V and J genes are TRBV6-4 and TRBJ1-5; possibly TRBD1 for D (6 bases). CDR3 region: CASSESWGPNQPQHF. The CDR3 DNA follows: TGTGCCAGCAGTGAATCATGGGGGCCCAATCAGCCCCAGCATTTT.